Listed below are T cell receptor beta chains from one sample, sequenced in a study of T cells in tumors after PD-1 blockade. Assay: immunoSEQ multiplex PCR; the TCRdb copy retains only in-frame clones and omits some. The sample has about 20,000 clones, roughly 78% seen once. This material consisted of PBMCs, taken before anti-PD-1 treatment. These receptors all come from a human donor with basal cell carcinoma. CDR3s include the opening cysteine and the closing phenylalanine or tryptophan. The D gene is left open where the match is weak.

D	V	J	CDR3
NA	TRBV24-1	TRBJ2-5	CATSDSRQKQETQYF
NA	TRBV4-2	TRBJ2-5	CASSQERDRVETQYF
NA	TRBV10-3	TRBJ2-3	CAISGASTDTQYF
NA	TRBV19	TRBJ1-1	CASSKYREAFF
TRBD2	TRBV9	TRBJ2-3	CASSERARGSTDTQYF
NA	TRBV3-1/TRBV3-2	TRBJ2-7	CASSQFGYEQYF
NA	TRBV6-1	TRBJ1-5	CASSETAKQPQHF
NA	TRBV7-8	TRBJ1-2	CASSRAGREDNYGYTF
NA	TRBV19	TRBJ1-5	CASSRSVTGNQPQHF
TRBD2	TRBV18	TRBJ2-1	CASSRNSGGSYNEQFF
TRBD2	TRBV5-1	TRBJ2-7	CASSSGTSWSPGPGVVLRHYEQYF
TRBD2	TRBV18	TRBJ2-7	CASSEGTRDYEQYF
TRBD1	TRBV27	TRBJ1-4	CASSLTGGTNEKLFF
TRBD2	TRBV7-3	TRBJ2-3	CASSSSGGWSNTQYF
NA	TRBV4-1	TRBJ1-6	CASSQGLGLNSPLHF
NA	TRBV5-1	TRBJ1-6	CASSFARGSPLHF
TRBD1	TRBV19	TRBJ1-2	CASSIIQGTGGFGYTF
TRBD2	TRBV7-9	TRBJ2-7	CASSPGSGRVYEQYF
NA	TRBV25-1	TRBJ1-4	CASTGGQSTNEKLFF
TRBD2	TRBV5-1	TRBJ2-7	CASSLVGGNPSYEQYF
NA	TRBV5-1	TRBJ2-6	CASSAITSLGANVLTF
NA	TRBV5-1	TRBJ2-1	CASSLYAGSHNEQFF
TRBD2	TRBV11-1	TRBJ2-5	CASSFLREAETQYF
NA	TRBV9	TRBJ1-6	CASSVGRGANSPLHF
TRBD1	TRBV28	TRBJ2-5	CASSRDRQETQYF
NA	TRBV5-4	TRBJ2-3	CASRSPPDTQYF
TRBD1	TRBV15	TRBJ1-5	CATSRSFGTDNQPQHF
NA	TRBV7-9	TRBJ1-1	CASSPRQRNTEAFF
NA	TRBV21-1	TRBJ2-5	CASLALEAGGTQETQYF
TRBD2	TRBV12-5	TRBJ2-1	CASGLPWTSQAYNEQFF
TRBD2	TRBV14	TRBJ2-5	CASSPGTSGLLTQYF
NA	TRBV28	TRBJ1-6	CASSFAQGSSYNSPLHF
NA	TRBV6-1	TRBJ2-3	CASSYTLGGDTQYF
NA	TRBV11-3	TRBJ2-3	CASSFHTDTQYF
NA	TRBV3-1/TRBV3-2	TRBJ2-5	CASSRGTETQYF
NA	TRBV6-5	TRBJ1-4	CASRFGRHNEKLFF
NA	TRBV6-1	TRBJ2-7	CASSEMQGSYEQYF
NA	TRBV6-2/TRBV6-3	TRBJ1-4	CASSRAGEDEKLFF
NA	TRBV7-2	TRBJ2-6	CASSSKRTSGANVLTF
TRBD2	TRBV2	TRBJ2-1	CPRSDGWAGEGSSYNEQFF
TRBD1	TRBV5-1	TRBJ1-1	CASSLGQGYLETEAFF
NA	TRBV19	TRBJ2-2	CASSITNGKTGELFF